These T cell receptor beta chains were read from a single sample in a study of shared clonotypes between healthy human individuals. Only in-frame clones appear in the TCRdb table, and some are missing; sequencing was by immunoSEQ multiplex PCR. The sample consists of 2 million to 2.5 million clones, just over 90% of them appearing once. Sequencing input: naive CD4+ T cells from PBMCs. The receptors derive from a man between 18 and 35 years old in good health. Some clones in this sample may be carry-over from other donors' samples. CDR3s include the opening cysteine and the closing phenylalanine or tryptophan. The D gene is left open where the match is weak. Size tells how often a clone was seen (once, few, many) or the class of an expanded clone, and some rows leave it out.

>TRBJ1-6|TRBV28|NA|once
CASSSTRAWNSPLHF
TGTGCCAGCAGTTCAACCAGGGCTTGGAATTCACCCCTCCACTTT
>TRBJ2-2|TRBV5-8|TRBD2|NA
CASSWSGTVNTGELFF
TGTGCCAGCAGCTGGAGCGGGACGGTAAACACCGGGGAGCTGTTTTTT
>TRBJ2-3|TRBV19|NA|NA
CASSSRDSGTQYF
TGTGCCAGTAGTTCGCGGGACTCTGGTACGCAGTATTTT
>TRBJ1-5|TRBV7-3|TRBD1|NA
CASSGDRAQPQHF
TGTGCCAGCAGCGGGGACAGGGCGCAGCCCCAGCATTTT
>TRBJ1-1|TRBV30|NA|NA
CAWSAMGTEAFF
TGTGCCTGGAGTGCTATGGGTACTGAAGCTTTCTTT
>TRBJ2-3|TRBV7-8|NA|NA
CASSPIGDTQYF
TGTGCCAGCAGCCCCATAGGGGATACGCAGTATTTT
>TRBJ2-5|TRBV5-1|NA|NA
CASSGQLQETQYF
TGCGCCAGCAGCGGACAGCTACAAGAGACCCAGTACTTC
>TRBJ2-5|TRBV19|TRBD1|NA
CASTQGNKETQYF
TGTGCCAGTACACAGGGGAACAAAGAGACCCAGTACTTC
>TRBJ1-5|TRBV30|NA|NA
CAWPKQRGACHQPQHF
TGTGCCTGGCCCAAACAGAGGGGGGCTTGTCATCAGCCCCAGCATTTT
>TRBJ1-1|TRBV18|NA|once
CASSPRLSTENTEAFF
TGTGCCAGCTCACCCCGGCTTTCCACCGAGAACACTGAAGCTTTCTTT
>TRBJ2-3|TRBV29-1|NA|NA
CSVLDGTDTQYF
TGCAGCGTATTAGACGGCACAGATACGCAGTATTTT
>TRBJ1-3|TRBV5-4|NA|NA
CASSFHNSGNTIYF
TGTGCCAGCAGCTTCCACAACTCTGGAAACACCATATATTTT
>TRBJ2-1|TRBV5-6|NA|NA
CASSPWRTVDDEQFF
TGTGCCAGCAGCCCATGGAGGACGGTGGACGATGAGCAGTTCTTC
>TRBJ2-3|TRBV5-6|TRBD1|NA
CASSPWTGPTDTQYF
TGTGCCAGCAGCCCCTGGACAGGGCCCACAGATACGCAGTATTTT
>TRBJ2-5|TRBV2|TRBD1|NA
CASTYSDREETQYF
TGTGCCAGCACCTATTCGGACAGGGAAGAGACCCAGTACTTC
>TRBJ1-2|TRBV5-1|NA|once
CASSLAAGADNYGYTF
TGCGCCAGCAGCTTGGCCGCCGGTGCGGACAACTATGGCTACACCTTC
>TRBJ1-1|TRBV6-5|NA|NA
CASSPTGGGGTEAFF
TGTGCCAGCAGTCCTACCGGGGGGGGAGGCACTGAAGCTTTCTTT
>TRBJ2-7|TRBV29-1|NA|NA
CSVHLPGRNEQYF
TGCAGCGTTCATCTTCCGGGACGCAACGAGCAGTACTTC
>TRBJ1-1|TRBV5-4|NA|NA
CASSLTGSTEAFF
TGTGCCAGCAGCCTGACAGGAAGCACTGAAGCTTTCTTT
>TRBJ1-3|TRBV27|TRBD1|NA
CASGRQGPGNTIYF
TGTGCCAGCGGAAGACAGGGACCTGGAAACACCATATATTTT
>TRBJ2-1|TRBV10-3|TRBD2|NA
CAISESSGRAGDEQFF
TGTGCCATCAGTGAGTCTAGCGGGAGGGCCGGGGATGAGCAGTTCTTC
>TRBJ2-7|TRBV16|TRBD1|NA
CASSPRQGALAYEQYF
TGTGCCAGCAGCCCCCGACAGGGAGCTTTGGCGTACGAGCAGTACTTC
>TRBJ2-7|TRBV15|NA|NA
CATSLRRDYEQYF
TGTGCCACCAGCCTACGTAGAGACTACGAGCAGTACTTC
>TRBJ2-1|TRBV9|NA|NA
CASSATIAEAYNEQFF
TGTGCCAGCAGCGCAACGATAGCGGAGGCCTACAATGAGCAGTTCTTC
>TRBJ2-7|TRBV30|TRBD1|NA
CAWSTSDRIISYEQYF
TGTGCCTGGAGCACCTCGGACAGGATAATCTCCTACGAGCAGTACTTC
>TRBJ1-5|TRBV18|TRBD1|NA
CASSPYTGVVNQPQHF
TGTGCCAGCTCACCTTATACAGGGGTAGTCAATCAGCCCCAGCATTTT
>TRBJ2-2|TRBV7-2|TRBD2|NA
CASRPSPGLAGYTGELFF
TGTGCCAGCAGACCATCCCCCGGACTAGCGGGTTACACCGGGGAGCTGTTTTTT
>TRBJ2-3|TRBV18|TRBD1|NA
CASSPGRGDTQYF
TGTGCCAGCTCACCAGGCAGGGGGGATACGCAGTATTTT
>TRBJ2-7|TRBV5-6|TRBD2|NA
CASSLVPHLSGSAYEQYF
TGTGCCAGCAGCTTGGTCCCCCACCTTAGCGGGAGCGCCTACGAGCAGTACTTC
>TRBJ2-1|TRBV6-1|NA|NA
CASSERGRDLNEQFF
TGTGCCAGCAGTGAAAGGGGGAGGGATCTGAATGAGCAGTTCTTC
>TRBJ1-2|TRBV21-1|NA|NA
CASSKALQTDGYTF
TGTGCCAGCAGCAAAGCCCTGCAGACGGATGGCTACACCTTC
>TRBJ2-3|TRBV9|NA|NA
CASSALGTSTDTQYF
TGTGCCAGCAGCGCCCTAGGGACTAGCACAGATACGCAGTATTTT
>TRBJ2-3|TRBV4-3|NA|once
CASSQGIDTQYF
TGCGCCAGCAGCCAAGGAATAGATACGCAGTATTTT
>TRBJ1-1|TRBV2|TRBD1|NA
CASSGQGGGVTEAFF
TGTGCCAGCAGTGGACAGGGTGGCGGAGTGACTGAAGCTTTCTTT
>TRBJ2-7|TRBV28|NA|NA
CASSLTPGTYVYEQYF
TGTGCCAGCAGTTTAACCCCCGGGACGTACGTCTACGAGCAGTACTTC
>TRBJ2-2|TRBV7-9|NA|NA
CASRARELNTGELFF
TGTGCCAGCAGGGCCCGGGAACTAAACACCGGGGAGCTGTTTTTT
>TRBJ2-1|TRBV28|NA|NA
CASTWGGATGNEQFF
TGTGCCAGCACCTGGGGCGGGGCCACCGGGAATGAGCAGTTCTTC
>TRBJ1-4|TRBV21-1|NA|NA
CASTGQLNEKLFF
TGTGCCAGCACCGGACAGCTTAATGAAAAACTGTTTTTT
>TRBJ2-7|TRBV30|TRBD1|once
CAWSKGQRYEQYF
TGTGCCTGGAGTAAGGGACAGAGATACGAGCAGTACTTC
>TRBJ1-2|TRBV29-1|TRBD1|NA
CSGGTEHGYTF
TGCAGCGGGGGGACAGAGCATGGCTACACCTTC
>TRBJ1-5|TRBV28|NA|NA
CASSLIGPPRAQHF
TGTGCCAGCAGTCTAATCGGACCCCCCCGGGCCCAGCATTTT